The sequence of this T cell receptor (beta chain) was determined in a study of regulatory T cells in long-lasting Graves disease. Germline CDR1 reads SQVTM; CDR2 reads ANQGSEA. The CDR3 runs to 14 residues. The junction had 10 bases not matched to a gene; V was cut back by 4 bases and J by 6 bases. The sample holds many counts of this clonotype. Building the TCR beta libraries relied on iRepertoire HTBI primers, and CDR3 regions underwent Arm-PCR. TCRdb itself ran the multiplex PCR reads through MiXCR, one entry per CDR3 protein. The table has under 300,000 distinct CDR3 sequences, around 21% seen once. Time point in this sample: newly diagnosed GD, antithyroid drugs for less than 3 months. Following extraction of RNA from PBMCs, that RNA was used to make the TCR library. EDTA tubes received around 9.4 milliliters of collected peripheral blood.

This material consisted of peripheral blood mononuclear cells (PBMCs), taken at new diagnosis, from a patient treated with antithyroid drugs. This chain connects TRBV29-1 to TRBJ2-3; 7 bases align to TRBD2. This receptor was identified in a female donor with Graves disease. This CDR3 reads CSVASSGIGDTQYF. DNA of the CDR3: TGCAGCGTTGCATCAAGCGGGATAGGGGATACGCAGTATTTT.